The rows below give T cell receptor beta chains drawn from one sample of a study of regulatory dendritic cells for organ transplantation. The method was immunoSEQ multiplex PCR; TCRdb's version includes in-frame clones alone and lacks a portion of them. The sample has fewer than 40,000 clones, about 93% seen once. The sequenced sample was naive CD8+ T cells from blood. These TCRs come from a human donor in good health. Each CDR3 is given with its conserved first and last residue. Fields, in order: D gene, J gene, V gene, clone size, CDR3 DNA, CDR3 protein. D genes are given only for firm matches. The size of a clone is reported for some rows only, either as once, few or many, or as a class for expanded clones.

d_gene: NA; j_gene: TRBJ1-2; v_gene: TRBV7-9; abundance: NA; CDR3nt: TGTGCCAGCAGCGGGGGGATAGGGGCGAATGGCTACACCTTC; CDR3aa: CASSGGIGANGYTF
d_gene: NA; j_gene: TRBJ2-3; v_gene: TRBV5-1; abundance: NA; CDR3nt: TGCGCCAGCAGCTTGATGGGGCGGGACCCCACAGATACGCAGTATTTT; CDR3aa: CASSLMGRDPTDTQYF
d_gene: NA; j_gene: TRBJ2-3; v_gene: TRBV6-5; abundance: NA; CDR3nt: TGTGCCAGCAGTTCGGGGGGCACAGATACGCAGTATTTT; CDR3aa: CASSSGGTDTQYF
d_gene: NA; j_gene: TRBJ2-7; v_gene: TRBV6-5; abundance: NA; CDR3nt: TGTGCCAGCAGTTACTCGGCGGGCTACGAGCAGTACTTC; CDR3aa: CASSYSAGYEQYF
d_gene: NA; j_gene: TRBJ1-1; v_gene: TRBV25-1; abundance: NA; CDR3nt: TGTGCCAGCAGTGAACCGGACAACATGAACACTGAAGCTTTCTTT; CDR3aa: CASSEPDNMNTEAFF
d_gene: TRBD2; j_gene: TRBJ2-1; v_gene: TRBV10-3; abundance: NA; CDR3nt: TGTGCCATCAGTGAGTCCTTAAAAACTAGCGGGAGGGCCTACAATGAGCAGTTCTTC; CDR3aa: CAISESLKTSGRAYNEQFF
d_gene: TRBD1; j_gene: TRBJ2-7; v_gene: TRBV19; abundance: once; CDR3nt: TGTGCCAGTAGGCCGGGACAGGGGACCTACGAGCAGTACTTC; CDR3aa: CASRPGQGTYEQYF
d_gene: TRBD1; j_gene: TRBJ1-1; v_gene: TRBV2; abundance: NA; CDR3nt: TGTGCCAGCAGTGAGAAGTTCGCGTCGAGGGGACAGGGCTCTAACACTGAAGCTTTCTTT; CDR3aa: CASSEKFASRGQGSNTEAFF
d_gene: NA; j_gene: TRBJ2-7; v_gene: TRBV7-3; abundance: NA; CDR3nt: TGTGCCAGCAGCTTAGGCGGGGGCCACTCCTACGAGCAGTACTTC; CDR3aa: CASSLGGGHSYEQYF
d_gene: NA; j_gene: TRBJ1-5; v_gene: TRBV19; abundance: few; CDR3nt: TGTGCCAGTAGTATAGTAATTAGCAATCAGCCCCAGCATTTT; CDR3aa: CASSIVISNQPQHF
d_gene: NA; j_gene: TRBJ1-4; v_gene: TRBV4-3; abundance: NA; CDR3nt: TGCGCCAGCAGCCAACTCGATATAACCATCGCGGCCGACGAAAAACTGTTTTTT; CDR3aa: CASSQLDITIAADEKLFF
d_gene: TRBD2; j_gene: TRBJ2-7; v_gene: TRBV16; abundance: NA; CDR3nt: TGTGCCAGCAGCCATTCCTTCACCCCTAGCGGGAGGGCTAGCTCCTACGAGCAGTACTTC; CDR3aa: CASSHSFTPSGRASSYEQYF
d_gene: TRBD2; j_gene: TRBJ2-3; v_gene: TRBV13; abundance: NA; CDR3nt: TGTGCCAGCAGCCCTCCCTTGGAAAGCGGGGGGGAAATTAGCACAGATACGCAGTATTTT; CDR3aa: CASSPPLESGGEISTDTQYF